This T cell receptor (beta chain) was sequenced in a study of the immune and genomic landscape of osteosarcoma. About the research overall: Localized disease at presentation in around 74%; roughly 60% were male. The study's findings and limits: No matched normal tissue; external skin and blood data served as benchmarks. Immune-hot C3 tumors showed higher but still low clonality than cold C1.

The post-treatment osteosarcoma tumors were primary, local recurrence or metastasis specimens from poor-prognosis patients. This clone was seen only a few times. The antigen is undetermined. The method was immunoSEQ multiplex PCR; TCRdb's version includes in-frame clones alone and lacks a portion of them. Among about 10,000 clones listed, about 72% were seen once. Germline V lookup: CDR1 SGDLS, CDR2 YYNGEE. CDR3 size: 14 residues. V lost 0 bases and J 1 base, leaving 7 bases between the germline ends. The rearrangement joins TRBV9 to TRBJ2-5; D possibly corresponds to TRBD1 (5 bases). Sequencing was performed on osteosarcoma tumor tissue from the lung. The clonotype originates from a human donor with osteosarcoma. The CDR3 sequence: CASSVDRTQETQYF. The CDR3 coding sequence is TGTGCCAGCAGCGTAGACAGGACCCAAGAGACCCAGTACTTC.